The 8 T cell receptor beta chains below all came from one sample that was sequenced in a study of tumor T cells in aggressive B-cell lymphoma. The assay was immunoSEQ multiplex PCR, and TCRdb's table has in-frame clones only and misses some. The table lists roughly 10,000 clones, around 90% of them singletons. The specimen sequenced was tumor tissue. The receptor source for this set is an adult with diffuse large B cell lymphoma.

The CDR3 is CASKNSGTVSYEQYF. DNA of the CDR3: TGTGCCAGCAAAAATAGCGGGACGGTCTCCTACGAGCAGTACTTC. The V gene is TRBV6-5, the J gene TRBJ2-7; TRBD2 matches 8 bases. The CDR3 has 15 residues. The V segment lost 7 bases and the J segment 0 bases; nucleotides outside the gene matches: 8. The germline CDR1 and CDR2 sequences are MNHEY and SVGAGI.

This clone was seen just once. The chain employs TRBV5-5 and TRBJ2-7, with D perhaps TRBD2 (6 bases). The V gene lost 1 base and the J gene lost 3 bases, with 8 bases spanning the gap. Germline V lookup: CDR1 SGHKS, CDR2 YYEKEE (reference sequence). The CDR3 consists of 13 residues. CDR3: CASSLHGGYEQYF. The CDR3 region has the DNA TGTGCCAGCAGCTTGCACGGGGGCTACGAGCAGTACTTC.

This sequence joins TRBV7-2 and TRBJ1-2; the D gene is possibly TRBD1 (5 bases). The V and J ends lost 0 bases and 4 bases respectively, with 9 bases between them. CDR1 is SGHTA and CDR2 is FQGNSA in the germline V gene. The CDR3 is made up of 14 amino acids. The CDR3 DNA sequence: TGTGCCAGCAGCTTAGCTTCGGGGGGCTATGGCTACACCTTC. As protein: CASSLASGGYGYTF. The full variable domain, with the rest looked up from reference TRBV7-2 and TRBJ1-2, is GAGVSQSPSNKVTEKGKDVELRCDPISGHTALYWYRQSLGQGLEFLIYFQGNSAPDKSGLPSDRFSAERTGGSVSTLTIQRTQQEDSAVYLCASSLASGGYGYTFGSGTRLTVV.

CDR3 DNA sequence: TGTGCCAGAAGCCCCGAACTAGCGGGACATTACAATGAGCAGTTCTTC. Amino acid sequence: CARSPELAGHYNEQFF. The chain carries TRBV5-3 and TRBJ2-1; 10 bases are shared with TRBD2. TRBV5-3 falls under the ORF class, with uncertain function. CDR3 length equals 16 residues. Trimming cost V 4 bases and J 4 bases; bases outside gene matches: 8.

As concerns this clone: An end of the junction does not agree with germline; a read error may underlie this. CDR3 nucleotide sequence: TGTGCCATCAGTGAGTTGGCAGATATGCAGTATTTT. Protein: CAISELADMQYF. The rearrangement joins TRBV10-3 to TRBJ2-3; no clear D. The CDR3 covers 12 residues. Germline loops: CDR1 ENHRY, CDR2 SYGVKD.

This chain uses TRBV5-6 with TRBJ1-2, with 10 bases fitting TRBD1. J gave up 9 bases and V 5 bases, and 7 bases lay outside the gene matches. Germline V CDR1 and CDR2: SGHDT, YYEEEE. This CDR3 has 13 residues. CDR3 protein: CASRATGQGSYTF. In DNA form, the CDR3 reads TGTGCCAGCAGAGCCACGGGACAGGGGAGCTACACCTTC.

V usage is TRBV2 and J usage is TRBJ2-7; no firm D call. V was pared by 8 bases and J by 3 bases, with 5 bases between. CDR3 size: 10 residues. The germline gives CDR1 SNHLY, CDR2 FYNNEI. For the CDR3, the DNA is TGTGCCAGCGGCTTCTACGAGCAGTACTTC. It is translated as CASGFYEQYF.

V gene TRBV14 combines with J gene TRBJ2-5; D is unclear. The length of the CDR3 is 14 residues. Per the germline V gene, CDR1 is SGHDN and CDR2 is FVKESK. Trimming removed 1 base at V and 7 bases at J, with 13 bases between. The CDR3 loop reads CASSQVSSERTQYF. CDR3 nucleotides: TGTGCCAGCAGCCAAGTTTCGAGTGAACGGACCCAGTACTTC.